The 32 T cell receptor beta chains below were found in one sample sequenced in a study of T cells after yellow fever vaccination. TCRdb analysed the 5' RACE reads with MiXCR anew, one entry per CDR3 protein. The data contain about 400,000 distinct CDR3 sequences, about 6% of them singletons. Sequencing was performed on PBMCs, taken 5 days after the yellow fever booster vaccination. These receptors were collected from a man aged 25-40 years who received the YFV17D yellow fever vaccine.

In its sample, this clonotype was seen a few times. The chain couples TRBV3-1 to TRBJ2-7; D is possibly TRBD2 (5 bases). With 7 bases removed from V and 7 bases from J, the gap between germline ends came to 32 bases. The CDR3 sequence is 18 residues long. Germline CDR1 LGHDT, CDR2 YNNKEL (reference sequence). The CDR3 loop reads CASTNKRRLLTLRREQYF. The CDR3 nucleotides read TGTGCCAGCACCAATAAGAGGCGGCTACTAACCCTTAGGAGGGAGCAGTACTTC.

This rearrangement joins TRBV20-1 to TRBJ2-5; 9 bases line up with TRBD1. After removal of 5 bases from V and 7 bases from J, the junction contained 2 bases not matched to a gene. The V gene's germline CDR1 is DFQATT and CDR2 SNEGSKA (reference sequence). The CDR3 is 11 amino acids. The CDR3 nucleotides are TGCAGTGCTCAGACAGGGGGGACCCAGTACTTC. Residues: CSAQTGGTQYF.

CDR3 sequence (DNA): TGTGCCACCAGTCCCACGTCGGGGGCCATCACTGAAGCTTTCTTT. Translated, it gives CATSPTSGAITEAFF. The J gene is TRBJ1-1, the V gene TRBV24-1, with a possible D match to TRBD1 (6 bases). This CDR3 region has 15 residues. Trimming took off 6 bases at V and 4 bases at J, with 17 bases between the two ends. Germline-derived CDR1 and CDR2 are KGHDR and SFDVKD.

V usage is TRBV29-1 and J usage is TRBJ2-7; 7 nucleotides match TRBD2. This CDR3 spans 13 amino acids. Germline loops: CDR1 SQVTM, CDR2 ANQGSEA. V lost 3 bases, J lost 6 bases, and 8 bases stayed unmatched. The chain's CDR3 is CSVEGEGRGEQYF. In DNA, the CDR3 is TGCAGCGTTGAGGGGGAGGGGCGGGGCGAGCAGTACTTC.

The table lists this clonotype with many counts. The J gene is TRBJ2-5, the V gene TRBV5-5; D is uncertain. The CDR3 has 13 residues. Between the trimmed V and J ends, which lost 0 bases and 5 bases, there was a span of 8 bases. Germline assignment: CDR1 SGHKS and CDR2 YYEKEE (reference sequence). The CDR3 loop reads CASSLATPETQYF. The DNA of the CDR3 is TGTGCCAGCAGCTTGGCTACGCCGGAGACCCAGTACTTC.

This clonotype was recorded many times. This chain connects TRBV5-1 to TRBJ2-3, with D possibly being TRBD2 (7 bases). V lost 5 bases and J lost 2, with 15 bases in between. Germline V lookup: CDR1 SGHRS, CDR2 YFSETQ. The CDR3 covers 15 residues. The DNA of the CDR3 is TGCGCCAGCAGTCTAATAGGGGGGGACACAGATACGCAGTATTTT. This sequence encodes CASSLIGGDTDTQYF.

V usage is TRBV7-2 and J usage is TRBJ1-3, with a tentative D call TRBD1 (6 bases). CDR3 length: 16 amino acids. The V gene's germline CDR1 is SGHTA and CDR2 FQGNSA. V was clipped by 5 bases and J by 7 bases, with 21 bases between them. CDR3 sequence: CASSPWGQTRFNTIYF. For the CDR3, the DNA is TGTGCCAGCAGCCCGTGGGGACAAACGCGTTTTAACACCATATATTTT.

This clonotype was seen a handful of times. This chain uses TRBV3-1 with TRBJ1-5; possibly TRBD1 for D (5 bases). Between the trimmed V and J ends, which lost 5 bases and 3 bases, there was a span of 11 bases. The CDR3 has 14 residues. In germline, CDR1 is LGHDT, CDR2 YNNKEL (reference sequence). CDR3 nucleotides: TGTGCCAGCAGCACCAGGGAAGCCAATCAGCCCCAGCATTTT. Its protein is CASSTREANQPQHF.

The V call is TRBV7-8, the J call TRBJ2-3; possible D gene TRBD1, 5 bases. CDR1 is SGHVS and CDR2 is FQNEAQ in the germline V gene. This CDR3 comprises 15 residues. V lost 4 bases and J 6 bases, leaving 17 bases between the germline ends. In nucleotides, the CDR3 is TGTGCCAGCAGCTCGCAGGGTTGGGGTGCGGATACGCAGTATTTT. It codes for CASSSQGWGADTQYF.

This clonotype occurred many times. The J gene is TRBJ2-2, the V gene TRBV5-1, with 8 bases aligning to TRBD2. The CDR3 is 15 amino acids. Trimming took 3 bases from V and 5 from J; bases not matched to a gene: 6. The germline gives CDR1 SGHRS, CDR2 YFSETQ. The CDR3 nucleotides are TGCGCCAGCAGCTGGGGACTAGAAGGGACCGGGGAGCTGTTTTTT. Translation: CASSWGLEGTGELFF.

This clonotype turned up a few times. The rearrangement links TRBV23-1 to TRBJ2-1; TRBD1 matches 7 bases. TRBV23-1 is an ORF, with its function uncertain. The ends lost 3 bases at V and 5 bases at J; junction bases unmatched: 13. The CDR3 loop spans 17 amino acids. The CDR3 sequence is CASSQSDSGQFDNEQFF. The CDR3 nucleotides read TGCGCCAGCAGTCAGTCCGATTCGGGACAGTTCGACAATGAGCAGTTCTTC.

This clonotype was observed a few times. V and J are TRBV20-1 and TRBJ2-7; 7 nucleotides match TRBD2. Looked up from germline, CDR1 is DFQATT and CDR2 is SNEGSKA (reference sequence). The CDR3 length is 13 residues. J lost 0 bases, V lost 5 bases, and 4 bases had no gene match. The CDR3: CSARGVRSYEQYF. For the CDR3, the DNA is TGCAGTGCTCGGGGGGTCCGCTCCTACGAGCAGTACTTC.

This clonotype was counted only a few times. V usage is TRBV7-6 and J usage is TRBJ2-1, with D hard to call. Trimming took off 1 base at V and 8 bases at J, with 9 bases between the two ends. CDR3 length: 13 amino acids. Germline CDR1 SGHVS, CDR2 FNYEAQ. CDR3 nucleotides: TGTGCCAGCAGCTTAGTAGTTGGGGATGAGCAGTTCTTC. It codes for CASSLVVGDEQFF.

The rearrangement joins TRBV7-9 to TRBJ2-3, with 12 bases that match TRBD2. J was trimmed by 2 bases and V by 5 bases; bases with no gene match: 5. The germline CDR1 and CDR2 sequences are SEHNR and FQNEAQ (reference sequence). This CDR3 has 16 residues. CDR3 sequence (DNA): TGTGCCAGCAGCAAAGGGACTAGCGGGCTCACAGATACGCAGTATTTT. It specifies CASSKGTSGLTDTQYF.

To note about this clonotype: The junction and the germline gene differ at one end; a read error may be behind it. The J gene is TRBJ2-3, the V gene TRBV7-2; 8 nucleotides agree with TRBD2. Germline loops: CDR1 SGHTA, CDR2 FQGNSA. This CDR3 region has 18 residues. CDR3 protein: CASSLAGNSGSGRDTLYF. DNA of the CDR3: TGTGCCAGCAGCTTAGCTGGTAACAGCGGGAGCGGGAGAGATACGCTGTATTTT.

This clonotype was observed many times. The chain couples TRBV5-1 to TRBJ2-7; 8 positions match TRBD1. The ends lost 4 bases at V and 2 bases at J; junction bases unmatched: 5. Germline lookup yields CDR1 SGHRS and CDR2 YFSETQ. The CDR3 covers 14 residues. The CDR3 DNA reads as TGCGCCAGCAGCACGGGACAGGCGACCTACGAGCAGTACTTC. It yields the protein CASSTGQATYEQYF.

This clonotype appeared a few times. This chain joins TRBV5-1 and TRBJ1-2, with D maybe TRBD1 (5 bases). Germline CDR1 SGHRS, CDR2 YFSETQ. V lost 0 bases, J lost 7 bases, and 13 bases lay in between. The CDR3 spans 14 residues. The CDR3 here is CASSLGQGGTGYTF. CDR3 coding DNA: TGCGCCAGCAGCTTGGGGCAGGGAGGAACTGGCTACACCTTC. Supplemented by reference TRBV5-1 and TRBJ1-2, the full variable domain reads KAGVTQTPRYLIKTRGQQVTLSCSPISGHRSVSWYQQTPGQGLQFLFEYFSETQRNKGNFPGRFSGRQFSNSRSEMNVSTLELGDSALYLCASSLGQGGTGYTFGSGTRLTVV.

This clonotype was seen only a few times. The chain recombines TRBV7-2 with TRBJ1-1, with D perhaps matching TRBD1 (5 bases). The CDR3 extends over 14 amino acids. Germline loops: CDR1 SGHTA, CDR2 FQGNSA. Trimming removed 3 bases at V and 8 bases at J, with 16 bases between. The CDR3 coding sequence is TGTGCCAGCAGCTTTAGAACGGGGGAGGCAGAAGCTTTCTTT. Amino acids: CASSFRTGEAEAFF.

This clonotype occurred a few times. The CDR3 nucleotides are TGTGCCAGTAGTATAGAAGACAGGGGAACCGGGGAGCTGTTTTTT. Protein: CASSIEDRGTGELFF. V usage is TRBV19 and J usage is TRBJ2-2; TRBD1 aligns across 8 bases. CDR1 and CDR2 (germline): LNHDA, SQIVND (reference sequence). V lost 0 bases, J lost 5 bases, and 2 bases stayed unmatched. The CDR3 has 15 amino acids. The whole variable domain, filled in from reference TRBV19 and TRBJ2-2, reads DGGITQSPKYLFRKEGQNVTLSCEQNLNHDAMYWYRQDPGQGLRLIYYSQIVNDFQKGDIAEGYSVSREKKESFPLTVTSAQKNPTAFYLCASSIEDRGTGELFFGEGSRLTVL.

This clonotype was counted ten times or more. This chain joins TRBV7-2 and TRBJ2-7; the match to TRBD2 covers 10 bases. Germline-derived CDR1 and CDR2 are SGHTA and FQGNSA. This CDR3 contains 15 residues. V was clipped by 2 bases and J by 4 bases; unmatched bases: 5. The CDR3 is CASSLLAGVWYEQYF. For the CDR3, the DNA is TGTGCCAGCAGCTTACTAGCGGGAGTGTGGTACGAGCAGTACTTC.

This chain links TRBV18 with TRBJ2-1, with 10 bases matching TRBD2. The CDR3 length is 15 residues. Germline V gives CDR1 KGHSH, CDR2 LQKENI. With 2 bases clipped from V and 5 bases from J, the junction kept 3 bases outside the gene matches. The CDR3 DNA reads as TGTGCCAGCTCACCAGCGACTAGCGGGCACAATGAGCAGTTCTTC. This sequence encodes CASSPATSGHNEQFF.

This clonotype was recorded at least ten times. This chain joins TRBV27 and TRBJ2-3; TRBD1 matches at 9 bases. CDR3 length equals 14 residues. J lost 3 bases, V lost 4 bases, and 2 bases had no gene match. Germline loops: CDR1 MNHEY, CDR2 SMNVEV (reference sequence). DNA of the CDR3: TGTGCCAGCAGTTCCGGGACAGGGACAGATACGCAGTATTTT. This translates into CASSSGTGTDTQYF.

This clonotype was recorded many times. The rearrangement links TRBV5-1 to TRBJ2-4; D is possibly TRBD2 (6 bases). CDR3 length: 14 amino acids. The germline CDR1 and CDR2 sequences are SGHRS and YFSETQ. Trimming cost V 0 bases and J 8 bases, with 12 bases left between them. The CDR3 protein is CASSLGGTTDIQYF. The CDR3, as DNA: TGCGCCAGCAGCTTGGGCGGGACGACGGACATTCAGTACTTC.

This clonotype has a handful of counts. A much larger clone sits a single nucleotide away, making a read error possible. The V call is TRBV5-8, the J call TRBJ2-7; TRBD2 agrees at 8 bases. After removal of 4 bases from V and 3 bases from J, the junction contained 6 bases not matched to a gene. The germline V gene has CDR1 SGHTS and CDR2 YDEGEE. The CDR3 is 14 residues long. CDR3 DNA: TGTGCCAGCAGCCCGGGACTAGTGGACTACGAGCAGTACTTC. Amino acids: CASSPGLVDYEQYF.

This clonotype was seen at least ten times. The chain joins TRBV6-1 to TRBJ1-3; 9 bases line up with TRBD1. The germline CDR1 and CDR2 sequences are MNHNS and SASEGT. V shed 5 bases, J shed 0 bases, and the junction held 5 bases outside the gene matches. The CDR3 has 16 residues. The CDR3 DNA sequence: TGTGCCAGCAGTCAAGGACAGGGGCGCTCTGGAAACACCATATATTTT. It codes for CASSQGQGRSGNTIYF.

This chain joins TRBV29-1 and TRBJ1-3, with 7 bases matching TRBD1. With V trimmed by 7 bases and J by 8 bases, 8 bases remained unmatched. Per the germline V gene, CDR1 is SQVTM and CDR2 is ANQGSEA. CDR3 length: 12 residues. CDR3 coding DNA: TGCAGCGCCGCAGGGGGAAGGGACACCATATATTTT. Protein product: CSAAGGRDTIYF.

Many counts were recorded for this clonotype. The chain links TRBV25-1 to TRBJ2-1, with 13 nucleotides matching TRBD2. Trimming took 6 bases from V and 5 from J; bases not matched to a gene: 4. Germline CDR1 is MGHDK and CDR2 is SYGVNS. The CDR3 is 15 amino acids. The CDR3: CASSRGLAGHNEQFF. As DNA, the CDR3 is TGTGCCAGCAGCCGGGGACTAGCGGGACACAATGAGCAGTTCTTC.

Comments on this clonotype: A much larger clone lies a single base off, so this may be a read error. This chain connects TRBV5-1 to TRBJ2-5; 12 bases fit TRBD2. The CDR3 contains 15 residues. Germline CDR1 SGHRS, CDR2 YFSETQ. With 5 bases clipped from V and 9 bases from J, the junction kept 11 bases outside the gene matches. This CDR3 is CASRPTSGGLGAQYF. DNA for the CDR3: TGCGCCAGCAGACCGACTAGCGGGGGCCTTGGGGCCCAGTACTTC.

The table lists this clonotype with a few counts. The chain links TRBV20-1 to TRBJ2-7, with a weak D call TRBD2 (7 bases). This CDR3 region has 15 residues. V lost 6 bases and J 1 base, leaving 19 bases between the germline ends. CDR1 and CDR2 from the germline V gene are DFQATT and SNEGSKA (reference sequence). The CDR3 sequence: CSAHGGGPSSYEQYF. The DNA of the CDR3 is TGCAGTGCCCATGGGGGGGGCCCCTCTTCCTACGAGCAGTACTTC.

The chain recombines TRBV20-1 with TRBJ2-7; D may correspond to TRBD1 or TRBD2 (5 bases each). Trimming left V 3 bases short and J 1 base short, with 10 bases between. CDR1 is DFQATT, CDR2 SNEGSKA, per germline (reference sequence). The CDR3 loop spans 13 amino acids. The CDR3 nucleotides are TGCAGTGCTAGGAGGGACCGATCCTACGAGCAGTACTTC. As protein: CSARRDRSYEQYF.

This clonotype has more than one count but fewer than ten. J is TRBJ1-1 and V is TRBV20-1; D remains unclear. Germline CDR1 DFQATT, CDR2 SNEGSKA (reference sequence). The length of the CDR3 is 12 residues. The CDR3 nucleotides read TGCAGCCCTCGAAGCGAGAACACTGAAGCTTTCTTT. Its translation is CSPRSENTEAFF.

The chain is built from TRBV20-1 and TRBJ2-2, with 7 bases that match TRBD1. J lost 7 bases, V lost 5 bases, and 7 bases had no gene match. CDR3 length: 13 residues. Germline CDR1 and CDR2: DFQATT and SNEGSKA (reference sequence). CDR3 amino acids: CSALDRTDGELFF. Here the CDR3 DNA reads TGCAGTGCTTTGGACAGGACAGACGGGGAGCTGTTTTTT.